These 30 T cell receptor beta chains were all obtained from the same sample, sequenced in a study of tissue T cells after allogeneic stem cell transplantation. Only in-frame clones appear in the TCRdb table, and some are missing; sequencing was by immunoSEQ multiplex PCR. The data show almost 5,500 clones, approximately 50% seen once. Sample time point: mouse harvest day 7 after allogeneic transplant. Mouse grafts combined 10^7 T-cell-depleted bone marrow cells with 10^6 splenic CD5+ T cells. Sequenced input: gut tissue. These receptor sequences come from a female BALB/c mouse given C57BL/6 T cells with graft-versus-host disease after an allogeneic hematopoietic cell transplant.

This clone was picked up one time. Germline and genes here are mouse. From the germline J gene comes the end of the CDR3, since the read stops 1 residue before it. The V and J genes are TRBV26 and TRBJ1-6; D is ambiguous. TRBJ1-6 is labeled an ORF, and its function is uncertain. CDR1 and CDR2 from the germline V gene are KGHPV and FQNQEV (reference sequence). The ends were cut back, 4 bases at V and 0 bases at J, with 10 bases in the middle. There are 16 residues in the CDR3. CDR3 residues: CASSPLQNSYNSPLYF. The sequenced part of the CDR3 DNA is TGTGCCAGCAGTCCCCTACAGAATTCCTATAATTCGCCCCTCTAC.

Notes on this clone: The gene symbols are mouse symbols. Read coverage stops 1 residue before the CDR3 terminus; the germline J gene supplies the remainder. The J gene is TRBJ1-4, the V gene TRBV26; a weak D match, TRBD1 (5 bases). This CDR3 contains 12 residues. Trimming stripped 8 bases from V and 5 bases from J, with 9 bases between. The germline V gene encodes CDR1 KGHPV and CDR2 FQNQEV (reference sequence). The CDR3 region is CASAGQNERLFF. The part of the CDR3 DNA that was read is TGTGCCAGCGCGGGGCAGAACGAAAGATTATTT. The variable domain in full, with the rest retrieved from reference TRBV26 and TRBJ1-4, is NSKVIQTPRYLVKGQGQKAKMRCIPEKGHPVVFWYQQNKNNEFKFLINFQNQEVLQQIDMTEKRFSAECPSNSPCSLEIQSSEAGDSALYLCASAGQNERLFFGHGTKLSVL.

In the case of this clone: Gene and germline names: mouse. The read stops 1 residue short of the end of the CDR3; the missing end is completed from the germline J gene. V is TRBV26 and J is TRBJ2-4; 9 bases map to TRBD2. Germline CDR1 reads KGHPV; CDR2 reads FQNQEV (reference sequence). The J segment lost 4 bases and the V segment lost 5 bases, leaving 4 bases of the junction unmatched. CDR3 length equals 14 residues. CDR3 DNA (partial): TGTGCCAGCAGTTCCGGGACTGGGAAAAACACCTTGTAC. It codes for CASSSGTGKNTLY. The complete CDR3 sequence is CASSSGTGKNTLYF. Filled out from reference TRBV26 and TRBJ2-4, the complete variable domain reads NSKVIQTPRYLVKGQGQKAKMRCIPEKGHPVVFWYQQNKNNEFKFLINFQNQEVLQQIDMTEKRFSAECPSNSPCSLEIQSSEAGDSALYLCASSSGTGKNTLYFGAGTRLSVL.

This clone was found a few times. Gene names denote mouse genes. Read data end 1 residue before the CDR3 end; the end is taken from the germline J gene. The chain uses TRBV3 and TRBJ1-2; D is unclear. Trimming took off 4 bases at V and 0 bases at J, with 6 bases between the two ends. The length of the CDR3 is 13 residues. In germline, CDR1 is SNHLY, CDR2 FYNGKV (reference sequence). The CDR3 here is CASSSTANSDYTF. The CDR3 DNA, read in part, is TGTGCCAGCAGCTCCACAGCAAACTCCGACTACACC.

This clone was counted between two and nine times. The genes are named according to mouse. The read ends 1 residue early relative to the CDR3; the germline J gene fills the gap. V gene TRBV16 combines with J gene TRBJ1-4, with D unclear. V lost 5 bases, J lost 0 bases, and 7 bases lay in between. CDR3 length equals 14 residues. Looked up from germline, CDR1 is SGHSA and CDR2 is FRNQAP. The CDR3 loop is CASSVQISNERLFF. The part of the CDR3 DNA that was read is TGTGCAAGCAGCGTCCAGATTTCCAACGAAAGATTATTT. Full variable domain (rest looked up from reference TRBV16 and TRBJ1-4): NAGVIQTPRHKVTGKGQEATLWCEPISGHSAVFWYRQTIVQGLEFLTYFRNQAPIDDSGMPKERFSAQMPNQSHSTLKIQSTQPQDSAVYLCASSVQISNERLFFGHGTKLSVL.

Remarks on this clone: The listed genes are named as in mouse. The sequence runs out 1 residue before the end of the CDR3; the remainder is reconstructed from the germline J gene. V usage is TRBV13-2 and J usage is TRBJ2-4; D not resolved. The ends were cut back, 2 bases at V and 0 bases at J, with 7 bases in the middle. CDR3 length: 14 amino acids. In germline, CDR1 is NNHNN, CDR2 SYGAGS (reference sequence). The part of the CDR3 DNA that was read is TGTGCCAGCGGTGAACAGTCTAGTCAAAACACCTTGTAC. Encoded protein: CASGEQSSQNTLY. The whole CDR3 protein reads CASGEQSSQNTLYF.

Remarks on this clone: Genes here carry mouse names. CDR3 loop: CASSSPGLSAETLYF. The part of the CDR3 DNA that was read is TGTGCCAGCAGCTCTCCGGGACTTAGTGCAGAAACGCTGTAT. The V gene is TRBV3, the J gene TRBJ2-3; a weak D match, TRBD2 (6 bases). The sequence runs out 1 residue before the end of the CDR3; the remainder is reconstructed from the germline J gene. V lost 4 bases, J lost 0 bases, and 11 bases lay in between. The CDR3 contains 15 residues. The germline V gene encodes CDR1 SNHLY and CDR2 FYNGKV (reference sequence).

With respect to this clone: Gene and germline names: mouse. The read comes to an end 1 residue before the CDR3 does, leaving the germline J gene to fill in the end. This sequence joins TRBV23 and TRBJ1-1; TRBD1 is the table's D call and was not checked against the DNA. Germline lookup yields CDR1 KGHTA and CDR2 FQNQQP. This CDR3 comprises 13 residues. Partial CDR3 DNA: TGCTCCAGCAGTCAACAAGCAAACACAGAAGTCTTC. Its protein product is CSSSQQANTEVF. The CDR3 in full is CSSSQQANTEVFF. Using reference TRBV23 and TRBJ1-1 for the parts outside the CDR3, the full variable domain is DAAVTQKPRYLIKMKGQEAEMKCIPEKGHTAVFWYQQKQSKELKFLIYFQNQQPLDQIDMVKERFSAVCPSSSLCSLGIRTCEAEDSALYLCSSSQQANTEVFFGKGTRLTVV.

A word on this clone: Gene names refer to mouse genes. The read ends 1 residue before the CDR3 terminus; that terminus is restored from the germline J gene. This chain uses TRBV5 with TRBJ1-4; D is ambiguous. The V and J ends lost 0 bases and 6 bases respectively, with 2 bases between them. This CDR3 is 12 amino acids long. Germline V gene data show CDR1 as LGHNA and CDR2 as YNLKQL (reference sequence). CDR3 protein: CASSQDHERLFF. CDR3 DNA (partial): TGTGCCAGCAGCCAAGATCACGAAAGATTATTT.

This clone came up a few times. The gene names here belong to mouse. The read terminates 1 residue before the CDR3 end, so the remaining end is supplied by the germline J gene. The chain is built from TRBV19 and TRBJ1-1, with D perhaps TRBD1 (5 bases). The V gene lost 0 bases and the J gene lost 1 base, with 10 bases spanning the gap. Germline CDR1 reads FNHDT; CDR2 reads SITEND (reference sequence). The CDR3 is made up of 15 amino acids. The covered CDR3 bases are TGTGCCAGCAGTATAGGGGGCCAAGGGAACACAGAAGTCTTC. This codes for CASSIGGQGNTEVF. The full CDR3 is CASSIGGQGNTEVFF.

This clone was seen only a few times. Genes and germline come from the mouse. The missing CDR3 end, 1 residue past where the read stops, is filled in from the germline J gene. The J gene is TRBJ2-7, the V gene TRBV26; D unresolved. The CDR3 loop spans 13 amino acids. Trimming left V 3 bases short and J 0 bases short, with 6 bases between. The germline V gene has CDR1 KGHPV and CDR2 FQNQEV (reference sequence). CDR3 loop: CASSLHSSYEQYF. The part of the CDR3 DNA that was read is TGTGCCAGCAGTCTACACAGCTCCTATGAACAGTAC.

This clone was seen a few times. Genes here carry mouse names. The read ends 1 residue early relative to the CDR3; the germline J gene fills the gap. This chain uses TRBV26 with TRBJ2-2; D gene unclear. V was cut by 2 bases and J by 0 bases, with 4 bases left in between. CDR1 and CDR2 from the germline V gene are KGHPV and FQNQEV (reference sequence). The CDR3 loop spans 14 amino acids. The sequenced CDR3 bases are TGTGCCAGCAGTCTGGGGTCAAACACCGGGCAGCTCTAC. It codes for CASSLGSNTGQLY. The whole CDR3 reads CASSLGSNTGQLYF.

In this sample, this clone turned up a few times. The gene symbols are mouse symbols. The read comes to an end 1 residue before the CDR3 does, leaving the germline J gene to fill in the end. The genes are TRBV26 and TRBJ1-4; D gene uncertain. This CDR3 region has 12 residues. The germline V gene has CDR1 KGHPV and CDR2 FQNQEV (reference sequence). With 5 bases removed from V and 5 bases from J, the gap between germline ends came to 6 bases. The CDR3 sequence: CASSGRNERLFF. Incomplete CDR3 DNA: TGTGCCAGCAGTGGCAGGAACGAAAGATTATTT. Full variable domain (outside the CDR3, taken from reference TRBV26 and TRBJ1-4): NSKVIQTPRYLVKGQGQKAKMRCIPEKGHPVVFWYQQNKNNEFKFLINFQNQEVLQQIDMTEKRFSAECPSNSPCSLEIQSSEAGDSALYLCASSGRNERLFFGHGTKLSVL.

This clone was seen a handful of times. Mouse gene names and germline throughout. Coverage ceases 1 residue before the CDR3 finishes, and the germline J gene fills in the end. J is TRBJ2-3 and V is TRBV26; weak D call: TRBD1 (6 bases). V shed 4 bases and J shed 0 bases, with 11 bases lying between them. Germline-derived CDR1 and CDR2 are KGHPV and FQNQEV (reference sequence). This CDR3 contains 15 residues. The covered CDR3 bases are TGTGCCAGCAGTCCGGGACAAGACAGTGCAGAAACGCTGTAT. This translates into CASSPGQDSAETLY. The full CDR3 protein is CASSPGQDSAETLYF.

With regard to this clone: Gene names follow the mouse nomenclature. The CDR3 end is not reached by the read, which stops 1 residue before it; the germline J gene fills it in. The chain carries TRBV16 and TRBJ1-1, with TRBD1 matching over 10 bases. Losses at the gene ends were 5 bases for V and 6 bases for J; bases not matched to a gene: 3. Germline loops: CDR1 SGHSA, CDR2 FRNQAP. The CDR3 consists of 13 residues. The CDR3 loop reads CASSPGTGAEVFF. The CDR3 DNA, read in part, is TGTGCAAGCAGCCCGGGGACAGGGGCAGAAGTCTTC.

Note on this clone: Genes here carry mouse names. The read halts 1 residue ahead of the CDR3 end, with the missing end drawn from the germline J gene. The chain uses TRBV13-3 and TRBJ2-5; TRBD1 agrees at 11 bases. The CDR3 runs 15 residues. Germline lookup yields CDR1 NNHDY and CDR2 SYVADS. With V trimmed by 3 bases and J by 6 bases, 6 bases remained unmatched. The CDR3 DNA, read in part, is TGTGCCAGCAGTGTCCCGGGACAGGGGGAGGACACCCAGTAC. Amino acid sequence: CASSVPGQGEDTQY. The whole CDR3 protein is CASSVPGQGEDTQYF.

This clone rates as large. Gene names follow the mouse nomenclature. The read terminates 1 residue before the CDR3 end, so the remaining end is supplied by the germline J gene. Other DNA sequences within the sample encode an identical CDR3. V usage is TRBV26 and J usage is TRBJ2-2; 10 nucleotides line up with TRBD1. The length of the CDR3 is 15 residues. V shed 4 bases and J 3 bases; nucleotides not matched to a gene: 2. CDR1 and CDR2 from the germline V gene are KGHPV and FQNQEV (reference sequence). CDR3 DNA (partial): TGTGCCAGCAGTCGACAGGGGGCGGACACCGGGCAGCTCTAC. The encoded protein is CASSRQGADTGQLY. Given in full, the CDR3 is CASSRQGADTGQLYF.

This clone was detected a few times. Mouse names are used for the genes. The CDR3 goes on 1 residue after the read ends, and that part is filled in from the germline J gene. V and J are TRBV17 and TRBJ2-3, with TRBD2 matching over 13 bases. The germline CDR1 and CDR2 sequences are MNHDT and YYDKIL. The trim removed 7 bases at V and 1 base at J, leaving 2 bases unmatched. The CDR3 contains 15 residues. Partial CDR3 DNA: TGTGCTAGCATGGACTGGGGGGGCCGTGCAGAAACGCTGTAT. As protein: CASMDWGGRAETLY. The entire CDR3 is CASMDWGGRAETLYF.

This clone is judged medium-sized. All gene names here are mouse names. The read terminates 1 residue ahead of where the CDR3 ends, so the germline J gene completes it. The chain recombines TRBV26 with TRBJ1-1; D uncertain. This CDR3 has 13 residues. Looked up from germline, CDR1 is KGHPV and CDR2 is FQNQEV (reference sequence). With 3 bases removed from V and 0 bases from J, the gap between germline ends came to 5 bases. The sequenced CDR3 bases are TGTGCCAGCAGTCTACCCCAGAACACAGAAGTCTTC. Translating it yields CASSLPQNTEVF. The entire CDR3 is CASSLPQNTEVFF. Supplemented by reference TRBV26 and TRBJ1-1, the full variable domain reads NSKVIQTPRYLVKGQGQKAKMRCIPEKGHPVVFWYQQNKNNEFKFLINFQNQEVLQQIDMTEKRFSAECPSNSPCSLEIQSSEAGDSALYLCASSLPQNTEVFFGKGTRLTVV.

Only one count was recorded for this clone. The junction shows a germline mismatch at one end, possibly a read error. Mouse germline and gene names are used. The read stops 1 residue short of the end of the CDR3; the missing end is completed from the germline J gene. This chain joins TRBV26 and TRBJ2-1; 8 bases line up with TRBD2. CDR1 KGHPV and CDR2 FQNQEV come from the germline V gene (reference sequence). The CDR3 runs 13 residues. The chain's CDR3 is CASTLGGGAEQFF. Incomplete CDR3 DNA: TGTGCCAGCACTCTGGGGGGAGGAGCTGAGCAGTTC. The variable domain in full, completed from reference TRBV26 and TRBJ2-1, reads NSKVIQTPRYLVKGQGQKAKMRCIPEKGHPVVFWYQQNKNNEFKFLINFQNQEVLQQIDMTEKRFSAECPSNSPCSLEIQSSEAGDSALYLCASTLGGGAEQFFGPGTRLTVL.

Regarding this clone: Any gene name here is a mouse gene name. The read terminates 1 residue ahead of where the CDR3 ends, so the germline J gene completes it. The chain links TRBV19 to TRBJ2-7, with D perhaps assigned TRBD1 or TRBD2 (9 bases each). CDR3 length: 17 amino acids. The germline V and J ends were trimmed by 5 bases and 4 bases, with 25 bases remaining between them. Germline-derived CDR1 and CDR2 are FNHDT and SITEND (reference sequence). The covered CDR3 bases are TGTGCCAGCAGCCCCTACAGGGGGCGCTGGGGGGGTTATGAACAGTAC. Its translation is CASSPYRGRWGGYEQY. Given in full, the CDR3 is CASSPYRGRWGGYEQYF.

A word on this clone: Gene labels here are mouse ones. The missing CDR3 end, 1 residue past where the read stops, is filled in from the germline J gene. The chain has TRBV26 and TRBJ2-3, with D hard to call. The V and J ends lost 4 bases and 0 bases respectively, with 8 bases between them. The V gene's germline CDR1 is KGHPV and CDR2 FQNQEV (reference sequence). The CDR3 covers 14 residues. CDR3 loop: CASSPTTSAETLYF. The CDR3 bases that were read are TGTGCCAGCAGTCCGACAACTAGTGCAGAAACGCTGTAT.

Comment on this clone: Gene labels here are mouse ones. The read finishes 1 residue shy of the CDR3 end, and the germline J gene is used to complete it. The chain employs TRBV3 and TRBJ2-1, with 10 bases aligning to TRBD2. In germline, CDR1 is SNHLY, CDR2 FYNGKV (reference sequence). The CDR3 totals 15 residues. Losses at the gene ends were 5 bases for V and 3 bases for J; bases not matched to a gene: 4. CDR3 protein: CASSPRTGGYAEQFF. The sequenced CDR3 bases are TGTGCCAGCAGCCCCCGGACTGGGGGCTATGCTGAGCAGTTC.

About this clone itself: Germline and genes: mouse. The CDR3 is cut off 1 residue early in the read; its end comes from the germline J gene. This rearrangement joins TRBV26 to TRBJ2-3; TRBD2 matches at 12 bases. CDR1 KGHPV and CDR2 FQNQEV come from the germline V gene (reference sequence). The V gene end was trimmed by 6 bases and the J gene end by 2 bases; junction bases not matched to a gene: 3. The CDR3 length is 15 residues. The part of the CDR3 DNA that was read is TGTGCCAGCAGGGGGGACTGGGGGGCTGCAGAAACGCTGTAT. Translated, it gives CASRGDWGAAETLY. The complete CDR3 protein is CASRGDWGAAETLYF.

This clone has only a few counts. Gene and germline names: mouse. The sequenced fragment ends 1 residue before the CDR3 boundary, so the rest is inferred from the germline J gene. The V call is TRBV26, the J call TRBJ2-7; TRBD1 is a possible D gene (6 bases). V lost 1 base and J lost 0, with 7 bases in between. Germline-derived CDR1 and CDR2 are KGHPV and FQNQEV (reference sequence). The CDR3 runs 14 residues. Partial CDR3 DNA: TGTGCCAGCAGTCTGTTCAGGGGCTCCTATGAACAGTAC. Translated: CASSLFRGSYEQY. The complete CDR3 protein is CASSLFRGSYEQYF.

A note on this clone: Mouse gene names and germline throughout. The read finishes 1 residue shy of the CDR3 end, and the germline J gene is used to complete it. The genes are TRBV5 and TRBJ2-7; 12 positions agree with TRBD2. The length of the CDR3 is 14 residues. Germline values: CDR1 LGHNA, CDR2 YNLKQL (reference sequence). The V and J ends lost 4 bases and 4 bases, in that order; junction bases with no gene match: 2. CDR3 bases read: TGTGCCAGCAGCCGGGGACTGGGGGGTTATGAACAGTAC. It encodes CASSRGLGGYEQY. The full CDR3 sequence reads CASSRGLGGYEQYF.

For this clone: Here the gene names and germline are mouse. The sequenced fragment ends 1 residue before the CDR3 boundary, so the rest is inferred from the germline J gene. This chain connects TRBV26 to TRBJ1-4, with D hard to call. Trimming stripped 3 bases from V and 0 bases from J, with 5 bases between. This CDR3 contains 14 residues. CDR1 and CDR2 (germline): KGHPV, FQNQEV (reference sequence). Incomplete CDR3 DNA: TGTGCCAGCAGTCTCAGTATTTCCAACGAAAGATTATTT. Its translation: CASSLSISNERLF. The entire CDR3 sequence reads CASSLSISNERLFF. The variable domain in full, with the rest retrieved from reference TRBV26 and TRBJ1-4, is NSKVIQTPRYLVKGQGQKAKMRCIPEKGHPVVFWYQQNKNNEFKFLINFQNQEVLQQIDMTEKRFSAECPSNSPCSLEIQSSEAGDSALYLCASSLSISNERLFFGHGTKLSVL.

In this sample, this clone is medium-sized (0.01 to 0.1%). Mouse gene names and germline throughout. This chain's CDR3 is CASSPGTLGLFF. CDR3 DNA, as far as it was read: TGTGCCAGCAGTCCTGGGACCCTCGGATTATTT. V usage is TRBV26 and J usage is TRBJ1-4; TRBD1 is a possible D gene (5 bases). The CDR3 end lies 1 residue beyond the end of the read and is filled in from the germline J gene. Trimming took off 4 bases at V and 12 bases at J, with 12 bases between the two ends. This CDR3 contains 12 residues. Germline V lookup: CDR1 KGHPV, CDR2 FQNQEV (reference sequence).

This clone appeared a few times. Gene names and germline refer to mouse. The DNA ends 1 residue before the CDR3 does, and the rest of the CDR3 is filled in from the germline J gene. The chain employs TRBV26 and TRBJ1-3, with 8 bases fitting TRBD1. Germline CDR1 reads KGHPV; CDR2 reads FQNQEV (reference sequence). This CDR3 is 15 amino acids long. The junction had 2 bases not matched to a gene; V was cut back by 2 bases and J by 2 bases. CDR3: CASSLQQGAGNTLYF. CDR3 bases read: TGTGCCAGCAGTCTGCAACAGGGGGCTGGAAATACGCTCTAT.

As for this clone: The gene symbols are mouse symbols. Read coverage stops 1 residue before the CDR3 terminus; the germline J gene supplies the remainder. The chain is built from TRBV4 and TRBJ2-5; 9 positions agree with TRBD2. Trimming at V came to 5 bases and at J to 3 bases, leaving 9 bases not matched to a gene. Per the germline V gene, CDR1 is LGHDT and CDR2 is YNNKQL (reference sequence). The CDR3 spans 16 residues. The CDR3 is CASSLLLGGGQDTQYF. Partial CDR3 DNA: TGTGCCAGCAGCCTACTACTGGGGGGCGGGCAAGACACCCAGTAC.